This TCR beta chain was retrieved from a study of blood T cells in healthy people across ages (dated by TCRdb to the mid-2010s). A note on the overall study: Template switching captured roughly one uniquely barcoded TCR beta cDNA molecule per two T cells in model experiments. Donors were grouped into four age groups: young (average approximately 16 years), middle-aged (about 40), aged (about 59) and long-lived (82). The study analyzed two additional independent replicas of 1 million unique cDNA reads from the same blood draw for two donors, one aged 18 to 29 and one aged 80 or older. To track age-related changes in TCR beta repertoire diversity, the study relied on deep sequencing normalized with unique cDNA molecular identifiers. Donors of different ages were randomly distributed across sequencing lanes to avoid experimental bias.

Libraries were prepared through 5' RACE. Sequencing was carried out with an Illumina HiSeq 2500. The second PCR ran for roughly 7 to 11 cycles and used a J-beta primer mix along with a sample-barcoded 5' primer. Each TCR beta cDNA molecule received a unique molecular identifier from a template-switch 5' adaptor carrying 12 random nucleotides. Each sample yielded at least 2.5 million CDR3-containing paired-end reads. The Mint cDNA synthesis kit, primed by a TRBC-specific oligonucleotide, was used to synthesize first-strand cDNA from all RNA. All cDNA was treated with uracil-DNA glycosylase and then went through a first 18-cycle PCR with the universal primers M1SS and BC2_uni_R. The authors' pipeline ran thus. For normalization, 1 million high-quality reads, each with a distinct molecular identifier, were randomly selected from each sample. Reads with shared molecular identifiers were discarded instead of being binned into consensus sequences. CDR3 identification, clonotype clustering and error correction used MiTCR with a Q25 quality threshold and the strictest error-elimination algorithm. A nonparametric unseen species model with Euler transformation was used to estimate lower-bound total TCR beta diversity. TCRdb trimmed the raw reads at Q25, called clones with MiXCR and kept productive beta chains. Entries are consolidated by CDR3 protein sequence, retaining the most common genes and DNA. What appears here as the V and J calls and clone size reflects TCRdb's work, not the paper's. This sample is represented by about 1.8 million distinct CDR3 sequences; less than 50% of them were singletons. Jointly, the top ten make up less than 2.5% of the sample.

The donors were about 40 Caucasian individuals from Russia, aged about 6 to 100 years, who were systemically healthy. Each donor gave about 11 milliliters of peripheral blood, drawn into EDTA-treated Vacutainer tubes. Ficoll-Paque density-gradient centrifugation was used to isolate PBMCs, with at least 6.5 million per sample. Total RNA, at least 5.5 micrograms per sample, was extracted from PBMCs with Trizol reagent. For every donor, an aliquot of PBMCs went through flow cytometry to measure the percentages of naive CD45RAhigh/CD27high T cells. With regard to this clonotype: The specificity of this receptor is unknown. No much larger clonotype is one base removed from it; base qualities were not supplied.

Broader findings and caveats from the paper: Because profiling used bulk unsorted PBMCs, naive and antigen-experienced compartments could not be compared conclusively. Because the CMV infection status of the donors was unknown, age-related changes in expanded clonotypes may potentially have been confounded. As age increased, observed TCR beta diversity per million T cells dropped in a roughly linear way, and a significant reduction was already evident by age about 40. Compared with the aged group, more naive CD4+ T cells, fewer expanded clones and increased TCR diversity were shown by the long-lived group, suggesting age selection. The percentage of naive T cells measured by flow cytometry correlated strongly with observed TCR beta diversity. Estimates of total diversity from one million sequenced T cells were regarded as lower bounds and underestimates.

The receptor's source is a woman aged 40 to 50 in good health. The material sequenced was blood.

The DNA sequence is TGCAGTGCTCCGACTAGCGGGATTTTGGAGACCCAGTACTTC. This is translated as CSAPTSGILETQYF. The V and J segments used are TRBV20-1 and TRBJ2-4, and 11 bases in between align with TRBD2. The last part of the DNA fits TRBJ2-5 better; the J call may be wrong. The cysteine opens and the phenylalanine closes a CDR3 of 14 amino acids. Only the CDR3 region is kept as DNA, spanning 42 bases read in frame from base 1. The germline V gene (reference sequence) provides CDR1 DFQATT and CDR2 SNEGSKA.